This T cell receptor (beta chain) was recorded in a study of blood T cell repertoires in COVID-19. Study-level information: The United States, Italy and Spain provided the acute and convalescent COVID-19 samples. The analysed material was cDNA or gDNA that came from T cells, B-cell-depleted T cells, or PBMCs.

As originally analysed: It was from reference gene primer amplification that nucleated cell counts were estimated. Assay used: immunoSEQ multiplex PCR; TCRdb lists only in-frame clones, some missing. V, J and clone size were drawn from that table, and D and trimming were deduced from the DNA. The sample lists about 49,000 clones; about 85% were seen once. In this sample, this clone turned up a few times. The sequenced sample was peripheral blood. This sequence originates from a human donor in a cohort sampled during active COVID-19.

In nucleotides, the CDR3 is TGTGCCAGCAGTGAAGCATTAGTATACGAGCAGTACTTC. Amino acid sequence: CASSEALVYEQYF. The chain joins TRBV6-1 to TRBJ2-7, with D uncertain. The CDR3 is 13 amino acids. The V gene's germline CDR1 is MNHNS and CDR2 SASEGT. V dropped 0 bases and J dropped 4 bases, with 7 bases sitting between them.